This T cell receptor (beta chain) was retrieved from a study of long-term antiretroviral therapy in people with HIV. Study context: In the earliest collections, sampling predates the 2015 immediate-ART recommendation by about a decade.

From germline, CDR1 is GTSNPN and CDR2 SVGIG (reference sequence). V lost 2 bases and J lost 0, with 1 base in between. The CDR3 has 11 amino acids. Study observations and caveats: Compared with controls, HIV repertoires showed narrower CDR3 length ranges.

Researchers ran immunoSEQ v3.0 at survey level. The study targeted about 35,000-50,000 T-cell genomes per sample in sequencing. Some clones are missing from TCRdb's copy, which holds only in-frame ones; the method was immunoSEQ multiplex PCR. The data contain approximately 28,000 clones, roughly 84% of them singletons. This clone was detected only a few times. Antigen unknown. Each specimen consisted of about 0.85-11 million cryopreserved PBMC prior to extraction of DNA. This chain joins TRBV30 and TRBJ1-1, with D uncertain. The source of this sequence is a man in his fifties with HIV. Specimen: unsorted PBMCs, collected 2 years after starting antiretroviral therapy. The CDR3 sequence: CAWSLNTEAFF. In nucleotides, the CDR3 is TGTGCCTGGAGTCTGAACACTGAAGCTTTCTTT.